This T cell receptor (beta chain) derives from a study of blood T cell repertoires in COVID-19. The cohort comprised adults aged roughly 18 to 90 years residing in approximately 22 US areas. This table comes from immunoSEQ multiplex PCR, and its TCRdb copy is limited to in-frame clones, with some not included. The sample has fewer than 350,000 clones; 75% to 90% are singletons. Germline V gene data show CDR1 as GTSNPN and CDR2 as SVGIG (reference sequence). This CDR3 has 17 amino acids. V lost 5 bases, J lost 4 bases, and 27 bases lay in between. This clone was seen a single time. This clonotype originated in a woman aged 45-65 years who had recovered from COVID-19. Sequenced: PBMCs or T cells enriched from blood (not recorded which). This sequence joins TRBV30 and TRBJ2-7, with D possibly being TRBD2 (7 bases). In DNA, the CDR3 is TGTGCCTGGGACCACCGGGGGGCAGGCTCCCCACCTTACGAGCAGTACTTC. It translates to CAWDHRGAGSPPYEQYF. Using reference TRBV30 and TRBJ2-7 for the parts outside the CDR3, the full variable domain is SQTIHQWPATLVQPVGSPLSLECTVEGTSNPNLYWYRQAAGRGLQLLFYSVGIGQISSEVPQNLSASRPQDRQFILSSKKLLLSDSGFYLCAWDHRGAGSPPYEQYFGPGTRLTVT.